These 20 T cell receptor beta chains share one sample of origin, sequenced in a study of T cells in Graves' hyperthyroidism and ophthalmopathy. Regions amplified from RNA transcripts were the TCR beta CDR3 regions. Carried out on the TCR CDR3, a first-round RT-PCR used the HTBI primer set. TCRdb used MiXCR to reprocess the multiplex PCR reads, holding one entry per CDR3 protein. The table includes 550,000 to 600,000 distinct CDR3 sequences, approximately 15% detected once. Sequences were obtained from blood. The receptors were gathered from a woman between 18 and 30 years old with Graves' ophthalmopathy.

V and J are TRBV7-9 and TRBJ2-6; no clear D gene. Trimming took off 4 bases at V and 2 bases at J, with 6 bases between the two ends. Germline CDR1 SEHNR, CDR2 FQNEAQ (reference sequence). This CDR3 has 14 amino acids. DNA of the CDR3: TGTGCCAGCAGCTCCGATCCTGGGGCCAACGTCCTGACTTTC. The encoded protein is CASSSDPGANVLTF.

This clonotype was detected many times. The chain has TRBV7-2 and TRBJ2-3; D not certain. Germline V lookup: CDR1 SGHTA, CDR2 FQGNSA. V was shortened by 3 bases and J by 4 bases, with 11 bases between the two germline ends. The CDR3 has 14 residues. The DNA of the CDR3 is TGTGCCAGCAGCTTCAGGTTTGGCGCAGATACGCAGTATTTT. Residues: CASSFRFGADTQYF.

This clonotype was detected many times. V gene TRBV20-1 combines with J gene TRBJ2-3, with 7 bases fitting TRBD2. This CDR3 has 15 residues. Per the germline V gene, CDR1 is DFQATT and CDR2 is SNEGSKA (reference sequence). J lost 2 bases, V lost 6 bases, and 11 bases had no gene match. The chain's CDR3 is CSAPLAEEPTDTQYF. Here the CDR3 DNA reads TGCAGTGCCCCTCTAGCGGAAGAACCCACAGATACGCAGTATTTT.

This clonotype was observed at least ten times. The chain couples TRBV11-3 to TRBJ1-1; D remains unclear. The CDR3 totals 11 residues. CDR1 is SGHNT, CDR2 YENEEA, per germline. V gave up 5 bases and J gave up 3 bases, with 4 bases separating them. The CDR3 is CASSRDTEAFF. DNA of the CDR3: TGTGCCAGCAGCCGGGACACTGAAGCTTTCTTT. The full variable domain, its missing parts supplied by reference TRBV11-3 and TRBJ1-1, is EAGVVQSPRYKIIEKKQPVAFWCNPISGHNTLYWYLQNLGQGPELLIRYENEEAVDDSQLPKDRFSAERLKGVDSTLKIQPAELGDSAVYLCASSRDTEAFFGQGTRLTVV.

The CDR3 DNA is TGTGCCAGCAGCTCGGGACAGGGCAATTATCAGCCCCAGCATTTT. Protein: CASSSGQGNYQPQHF. This chain links TRBV5-6 with TRBJ1-5, with TRBD1 matching over 9 bases. The CDR3 has 15 amino acids. V gave up 3 bases and J gave up 5 bases; unmatched junction bases: 6. In germline, CDR1 is SGHDT, CDR2 YYEEEE. The whole variable domain, remainder taken from reference TRBV5-6 and TRBJ1-5, is DAGVTQSPTHLIKTRGQQVTLRCSPKSGHDTVSWYQQALGQGPQFIFQYYEEEERQRGNFPDRFSGHQFPNYSSELNVNALLLGDSALYLCASSSGQGNYQPQHFGDGTRLSIL.

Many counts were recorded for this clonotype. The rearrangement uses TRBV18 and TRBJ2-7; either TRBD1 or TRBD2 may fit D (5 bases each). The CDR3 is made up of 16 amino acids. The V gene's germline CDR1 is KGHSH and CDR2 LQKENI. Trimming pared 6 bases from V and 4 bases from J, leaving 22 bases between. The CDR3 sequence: CASSKVPGTNRYEQYF. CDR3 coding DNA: TGTGCCAGCTCTAAGGTCCCCGGGACGAACCGATACGAGCAGTACTTC. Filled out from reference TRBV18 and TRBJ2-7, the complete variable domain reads NAGVMQNPRHLVRRRGQEARLRCSPMKGHSHVYWYRQLPEEGLKFMVYLQKENIIDESGMPKERFSAEFPKEGPSILRIQQVVRGDSAAYFCASSKVPGTNRYEQYFGPGTRLTVT.

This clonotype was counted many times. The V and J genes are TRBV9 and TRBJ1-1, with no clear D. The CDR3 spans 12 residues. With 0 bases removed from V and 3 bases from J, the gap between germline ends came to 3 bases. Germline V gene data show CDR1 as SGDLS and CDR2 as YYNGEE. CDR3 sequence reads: CASSVGDTEAFF. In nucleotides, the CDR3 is TGTGCCAGCAGCGTAGGGGACACTGAAGCTTTCTTT.

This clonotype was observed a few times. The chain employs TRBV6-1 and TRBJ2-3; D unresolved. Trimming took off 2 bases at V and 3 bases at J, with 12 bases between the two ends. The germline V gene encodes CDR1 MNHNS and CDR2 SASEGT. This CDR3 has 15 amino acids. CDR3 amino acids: CASSELMGRTDTQYF. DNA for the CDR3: TGTGCCAGCAGTGAACTTATGGGTAGGACAGATACGCAGTATTTT.

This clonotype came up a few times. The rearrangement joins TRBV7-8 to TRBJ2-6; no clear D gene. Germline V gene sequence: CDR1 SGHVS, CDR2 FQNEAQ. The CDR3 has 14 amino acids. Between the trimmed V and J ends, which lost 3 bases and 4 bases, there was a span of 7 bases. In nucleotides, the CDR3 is TGTGCCAGCAGCTTCCTAATCGGGGCCAACGTCCTGACTTTC. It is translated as CASSFLIGANVLTF.

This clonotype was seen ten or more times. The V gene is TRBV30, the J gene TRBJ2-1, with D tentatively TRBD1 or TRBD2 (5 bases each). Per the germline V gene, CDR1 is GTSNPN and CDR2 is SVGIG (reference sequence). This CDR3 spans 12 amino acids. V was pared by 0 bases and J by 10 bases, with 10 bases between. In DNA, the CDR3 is TGTGCCTGGAGTGTAGAGGGGTGGGAGCAGTTCTTC. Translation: CAWSVEGWEQFF.

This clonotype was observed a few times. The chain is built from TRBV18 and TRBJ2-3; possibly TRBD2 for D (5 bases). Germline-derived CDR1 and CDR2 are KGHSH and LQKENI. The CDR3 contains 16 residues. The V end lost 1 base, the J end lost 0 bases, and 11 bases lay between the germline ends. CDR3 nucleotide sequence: TGTGCCAGCTCACCACAAGGTCCGGGAAGCACAGATACGCAGTATTTT. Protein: CASSPQGPGSTDTQYF.

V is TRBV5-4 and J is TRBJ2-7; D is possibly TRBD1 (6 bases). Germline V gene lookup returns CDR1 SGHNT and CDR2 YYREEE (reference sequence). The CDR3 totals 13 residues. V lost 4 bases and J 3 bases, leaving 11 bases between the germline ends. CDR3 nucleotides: TGTGCCAGCAGCGCGCCGGGACACTACGAGCAGTACTTC. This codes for CASSAPGHYEQYF.

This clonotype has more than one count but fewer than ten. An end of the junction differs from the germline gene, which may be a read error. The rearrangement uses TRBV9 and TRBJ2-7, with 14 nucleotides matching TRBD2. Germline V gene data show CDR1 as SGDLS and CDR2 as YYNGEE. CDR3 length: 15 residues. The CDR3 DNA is TGTGTCAGCAGCGAGGGGACTAGCGGGAGTCGGGAGCAGTACTTC. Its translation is CVSSEGTSGSREQYF.

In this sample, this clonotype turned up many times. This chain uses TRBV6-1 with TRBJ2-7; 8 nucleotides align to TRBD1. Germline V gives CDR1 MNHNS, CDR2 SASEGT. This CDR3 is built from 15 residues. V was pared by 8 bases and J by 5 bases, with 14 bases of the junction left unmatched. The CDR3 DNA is TGTGCCAGCTCCGACCCGACAGGGGCCGGGAACGAGCAGTACTTC. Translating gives CASSDPTGAGNEQYF.

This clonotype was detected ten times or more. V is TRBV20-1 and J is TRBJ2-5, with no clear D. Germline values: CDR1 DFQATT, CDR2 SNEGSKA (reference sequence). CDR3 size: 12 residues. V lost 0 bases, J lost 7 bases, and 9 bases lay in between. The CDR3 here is CSARDHRMTQYF. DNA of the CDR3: TGCAGTGCTAGAGATCATAGAATGACCCAGTACTTC.

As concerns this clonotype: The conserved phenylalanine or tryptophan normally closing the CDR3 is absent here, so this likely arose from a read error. The CDR3 region is CASSRERSSYNEQFS. The CDR3 DNA sequence: TGTGCCAGCAGCCGCGAGCGGAGCTCCTACAATGAGCAGTTCTCC. V is TRBV7-3 and J is TRBJ2-1, with TRBD2 as a possible D gene (5 bases). This CDR3 contains 15 residues. Trimming left V 5 bases short and J 0 bases short, with 11 bases between. CDR1 and CDR2 (germline): SGHTA, FQGTGA.

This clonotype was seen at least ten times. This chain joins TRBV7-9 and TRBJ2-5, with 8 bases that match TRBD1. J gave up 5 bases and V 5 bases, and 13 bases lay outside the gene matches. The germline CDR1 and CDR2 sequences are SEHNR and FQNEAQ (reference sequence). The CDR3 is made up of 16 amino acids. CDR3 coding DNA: TGTGCCAGCAGCCGTTTCCTCACAGGGGGTGGCGAGACCCAGTACTTC. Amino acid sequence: CASSRFLTGGGETQYF.

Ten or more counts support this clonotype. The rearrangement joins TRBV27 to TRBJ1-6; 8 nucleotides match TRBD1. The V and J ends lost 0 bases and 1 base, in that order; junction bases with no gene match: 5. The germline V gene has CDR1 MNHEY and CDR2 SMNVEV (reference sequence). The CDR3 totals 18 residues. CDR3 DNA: TGTGCCAGCAGTTTATCGGGACAGGCCCGGTCCTATAATTCACCCCTCCACTTT. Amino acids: CASSLSGQARSYNSPLHF.

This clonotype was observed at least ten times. The chain's CDR3 is CASSATSGTGNQPQHF. CDR3 in DNA: TGTGCCAGCAGCGCAACATCAGGGACGGGCAATCAGCCCCAGCATTTT. The chain links TRBV5-5 to TRBJ1-5; maybe TRBD1 (5 bases). The V end was cut by 4 bases, the J end by 2 bases, with 16 bases between. The CDR3 consists of 16 residues. Germline lookup yields CDR1 SGHKS and CDR2 YYEKEE (reference sequence).

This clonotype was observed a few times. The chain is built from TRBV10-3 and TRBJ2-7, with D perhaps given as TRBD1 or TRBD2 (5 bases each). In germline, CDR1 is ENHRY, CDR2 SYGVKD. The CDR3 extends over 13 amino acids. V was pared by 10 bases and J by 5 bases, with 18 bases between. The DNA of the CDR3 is TGTGCCACCCGGGACCCCGCGGTCCACGAGCAGTACTTC. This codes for CATRDPAVHEQYF.